This paragraph reports one T cell receptor (beta chain). Its antigen is not identified. The record originates from a study of human T cells and chemical hapten exposure. Points from the study as a whole: Patch test score tracked positively with PT1 expanded TCR counts.

TCRdb reprocessed the RACE reads via MiXCR and lists one record per CDR3 protein. Of a few hundred thousand distinct CDR3 sequences in the sample, about 6.3% were seen once. V was trimmed by 3 bases and J by 4 bases, leaving 16 bases between them. Germline V gives CDR1 LGHNA, CDR2 YSLEER. CDR3 length: 15 residues. Time point noted: patch test 2, 6 weeks after DPC sensitization. Treatment: therapeutic diphenylcyclopropenone sensitization with weekly scalp DPC. Suited to DPC and affected by alopecia, the donors ranged from 18 to 70 years old. Unfractionated whole blood was the source from which total RNA was extracted.

The rearrangement links TRBV4-3 to TRBJ2-7; tentative D call: TRBD2 (6 bases). This specimen was whole blood, taken in connection with sensitization to the hapten diphenylcyclopropenone (DPC). This receptor was identified in a woman between 18 and 29 years old with alopecia areata. Some clones in this sample may be carry-over from other donors' samples. The CDR3 loop reads CASSQAAGTHYEQYF. The DNA of the CDR3 is TGCGCCAGCAGCCAGGCAGCCGGGACTCATTACGAGCAGTACTTC.